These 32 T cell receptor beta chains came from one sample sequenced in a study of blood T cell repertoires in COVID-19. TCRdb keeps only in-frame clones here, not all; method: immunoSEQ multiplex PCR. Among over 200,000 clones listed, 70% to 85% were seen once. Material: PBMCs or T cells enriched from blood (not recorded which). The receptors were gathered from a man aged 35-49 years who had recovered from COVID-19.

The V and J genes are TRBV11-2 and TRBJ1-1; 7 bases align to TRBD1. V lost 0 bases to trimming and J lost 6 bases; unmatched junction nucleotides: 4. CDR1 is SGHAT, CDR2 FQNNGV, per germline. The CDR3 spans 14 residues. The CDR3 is CASSLDIGQAEAFF. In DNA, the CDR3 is TGTGCCAGCAGCTTAGATATAGGACAGGCTGAAGCTTTCTTT. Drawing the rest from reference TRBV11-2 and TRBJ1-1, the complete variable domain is EAGVAQSPRYKIIEKRQSVAFWCNPISGHATLYWYQQILGQGPKLLIQFQNNGVVDDSQLPKDRFSAERLKGVDSTLKIQPAKLEDSAVYLCASSLDIGQAEAFFGQGTRLTVV.

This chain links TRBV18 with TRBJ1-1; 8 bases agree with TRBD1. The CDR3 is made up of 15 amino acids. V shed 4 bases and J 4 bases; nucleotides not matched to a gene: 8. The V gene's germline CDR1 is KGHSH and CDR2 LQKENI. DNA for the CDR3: TGTGCCAGCTCACACAGGACAGGGCAAATCACTGAAGCTTTCTTT. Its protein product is CASSHRTGQITEAFF.

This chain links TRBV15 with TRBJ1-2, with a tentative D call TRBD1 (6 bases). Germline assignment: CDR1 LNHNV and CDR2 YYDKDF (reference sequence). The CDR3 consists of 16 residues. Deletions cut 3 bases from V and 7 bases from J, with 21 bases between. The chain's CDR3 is CATSRGNREDGLGYTF. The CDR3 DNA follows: TGTGCCACCAGCAGGGGTAACAGGGAAGATGGTCTTGGCTACACCTTC.

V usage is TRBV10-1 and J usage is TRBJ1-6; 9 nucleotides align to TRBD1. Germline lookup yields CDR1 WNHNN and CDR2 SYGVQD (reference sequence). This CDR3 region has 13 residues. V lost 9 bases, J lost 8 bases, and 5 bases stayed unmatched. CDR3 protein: CARGRDRDSPLHF. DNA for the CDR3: TGCGCCAGGGGCCGGGACAGGGATTCACCCCTCCACTTT.

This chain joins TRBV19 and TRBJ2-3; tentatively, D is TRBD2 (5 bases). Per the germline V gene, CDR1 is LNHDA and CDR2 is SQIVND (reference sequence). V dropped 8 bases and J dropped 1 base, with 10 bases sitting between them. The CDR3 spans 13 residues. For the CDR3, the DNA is TGTGCCAGTTCGTTCGGGGGCACAGATACGCAGTATTTT. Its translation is CASSFGGTDTQYF.

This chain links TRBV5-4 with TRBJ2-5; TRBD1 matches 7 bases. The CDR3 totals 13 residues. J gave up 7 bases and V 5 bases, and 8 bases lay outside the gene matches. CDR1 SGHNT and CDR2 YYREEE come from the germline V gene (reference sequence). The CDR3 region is CASRDRTGATQYF. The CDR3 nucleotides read TGTGCCAGCAGGGATCGGACAGGTGCGACCCAGTACTTC.

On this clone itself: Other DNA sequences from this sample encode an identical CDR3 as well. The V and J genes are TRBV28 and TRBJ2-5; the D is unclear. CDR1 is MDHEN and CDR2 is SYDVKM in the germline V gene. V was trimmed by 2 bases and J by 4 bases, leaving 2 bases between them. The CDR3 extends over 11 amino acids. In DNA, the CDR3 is TGTGCCAGCAGTTTACGAGAGACCCAGTACTTC. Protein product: CASSLRETQYF.

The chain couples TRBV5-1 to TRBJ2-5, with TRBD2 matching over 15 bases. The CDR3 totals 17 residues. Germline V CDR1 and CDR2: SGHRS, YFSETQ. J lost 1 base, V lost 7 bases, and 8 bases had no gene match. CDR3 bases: TGCGCCAGCTCAGCATTGGGACTAGCGGGGGGCCAAGAGACCCAGTACTTC. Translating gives CASSALGLAGGQETQYF.

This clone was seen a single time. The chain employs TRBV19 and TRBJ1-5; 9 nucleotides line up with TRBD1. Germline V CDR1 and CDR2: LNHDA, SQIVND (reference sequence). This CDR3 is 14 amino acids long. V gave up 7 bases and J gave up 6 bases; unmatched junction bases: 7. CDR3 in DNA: TGTGCCAGTAACCCACAGGGGGCTGTTCAGCCCCAGCATTTT. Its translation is CASNPQGAVQPQHF.

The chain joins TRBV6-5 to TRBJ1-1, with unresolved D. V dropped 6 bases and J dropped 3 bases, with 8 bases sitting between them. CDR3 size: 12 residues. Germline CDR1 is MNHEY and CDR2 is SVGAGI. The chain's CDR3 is CASRTMDTEAFF. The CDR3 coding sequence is TGTGCCAGCAGAACAATGGACACTGAAGCTTTCTTT.

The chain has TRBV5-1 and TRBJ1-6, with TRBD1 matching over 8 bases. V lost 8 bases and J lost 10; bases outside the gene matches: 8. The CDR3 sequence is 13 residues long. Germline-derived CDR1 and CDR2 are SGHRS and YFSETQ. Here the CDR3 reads CASNTGGKSPLHF. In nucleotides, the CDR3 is TGCGCCAGTAATACAGGGGGGAAATCACCCCTCCACTTT.

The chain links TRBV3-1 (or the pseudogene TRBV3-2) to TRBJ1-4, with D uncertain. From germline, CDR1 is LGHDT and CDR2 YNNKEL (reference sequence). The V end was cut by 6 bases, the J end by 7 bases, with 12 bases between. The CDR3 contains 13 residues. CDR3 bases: TGTGCCAGCAGACCCGGAGGGAGTGAAAAACTGTTTTTT. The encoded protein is CASRPGGSEKLFF.

Written as DNA, the CDR3 is TGTGCCAGCAGACGCCCGTTGGGAGGGGCATTGGAGCAGTACTTC. Residues: CASRRPLGGALEQYF. The rearrangement joins TRBV27 to TRBJ2-7, with 7 positions matching TRBD2. V was clipped by 6 bases and J by 7 bases; unmatched bases: 15. The CDR3 has 15 amino acids. The V gene's germline CDR1 is MNHEY and CDR2 SMNVEV (reference sequence).

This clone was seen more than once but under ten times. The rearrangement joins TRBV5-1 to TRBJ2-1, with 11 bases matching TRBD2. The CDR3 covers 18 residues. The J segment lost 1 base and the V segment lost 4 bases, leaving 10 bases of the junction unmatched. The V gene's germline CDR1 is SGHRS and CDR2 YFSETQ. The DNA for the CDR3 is TGCGCCAGCAGCCGTTTCACTAGCGGGAGCCAGTCCTACAATGAGCAGTTCTTC. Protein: CASSRFTSGSQSYNEQFF.

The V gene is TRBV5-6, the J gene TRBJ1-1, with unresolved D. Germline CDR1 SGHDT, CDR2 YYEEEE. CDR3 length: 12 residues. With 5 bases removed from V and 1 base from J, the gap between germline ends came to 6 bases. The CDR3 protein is CASRAWNTEAFF. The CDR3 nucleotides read TGTGCCAGCAGGGCCTGGAACACTGAAGCTTTCTTT. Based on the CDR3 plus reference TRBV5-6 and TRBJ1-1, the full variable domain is DAGVTQSPTHLIKTRGQQVTLRCSPKSGHDTVSWYQQALGQGPQFIFQYYEEEERQRGNFPDRFSGHQFPNYSSELNVNALLLGDSALYLCASRAWNTEAFFGQGTRLTVV.

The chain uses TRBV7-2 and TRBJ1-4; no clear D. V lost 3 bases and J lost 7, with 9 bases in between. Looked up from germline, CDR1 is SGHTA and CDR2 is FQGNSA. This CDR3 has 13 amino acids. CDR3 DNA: TGTGCCAGCAGCTTGCAAACGGGTGAAAAACTGTTTTTT. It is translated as CASSLQTGEKLFF.

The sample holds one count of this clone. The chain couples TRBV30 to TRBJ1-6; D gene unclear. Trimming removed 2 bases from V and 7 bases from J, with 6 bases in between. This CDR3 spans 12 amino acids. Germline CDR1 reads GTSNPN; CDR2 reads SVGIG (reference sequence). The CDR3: CAWSPGNSPLHF. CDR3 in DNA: TGTGCCTGGAGTCCGGGGAATTCACCCCTCCACTTT.

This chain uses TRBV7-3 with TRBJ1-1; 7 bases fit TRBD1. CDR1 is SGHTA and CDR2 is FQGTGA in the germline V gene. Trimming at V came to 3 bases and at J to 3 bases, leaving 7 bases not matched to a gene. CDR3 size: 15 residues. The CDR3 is CASSLSRDSDTEAFF. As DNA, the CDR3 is TGTGCCAGCAGCTTGTCCCGGGACAGCGACACTGAAGCTTTCTTT.

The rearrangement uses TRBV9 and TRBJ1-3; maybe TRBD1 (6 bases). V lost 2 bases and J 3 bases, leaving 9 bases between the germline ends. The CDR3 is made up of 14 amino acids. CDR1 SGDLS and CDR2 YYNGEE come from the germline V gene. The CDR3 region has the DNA TGTGCCAGCAGCGTGGACAGTGGTGGAAACACCATATATTTT. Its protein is CASSVDSGGNTIYF. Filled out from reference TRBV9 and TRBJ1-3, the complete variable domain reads DSGVTQTPKHLITATGQRVTLRCSPRSGDLSVYWYQQSLDQGLQFLIQYYNGEERAKGNILERFSAQQFPDLHSELNLSSLELGDSALYFCASSVDSGGNTIYFGEGSWLTVV.

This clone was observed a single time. DNA of the CDR3: TGTGCCAGCAGCCCAGGGACAGGGTCCGTCGAGACCCAGTACTTC. This translates into CASSPGTGSVETQYF. This chain joins TRBV9 and TRBJ2-5; TRBD1 matches 9 bases. The germline CDR1 and CDR2 sequences are SGDLS and YYNGEE. J was trimmed by 5 bases and V by 4 bases; bases with no gene match: 9. The CDR3 is 15 residues long. The full variable domain, completed using reference TRBV9 and TRBJ2-5, is DSGVTQTPKHLITATGQRVTLRCSPRSGDLSVYWYQQSLDQGLQFLIQYYNGEERAKGNILERFSAQQFPDLHSELNLSSLELGDSALYFCASSPGTGSVETQYFGPGTRLLVL.

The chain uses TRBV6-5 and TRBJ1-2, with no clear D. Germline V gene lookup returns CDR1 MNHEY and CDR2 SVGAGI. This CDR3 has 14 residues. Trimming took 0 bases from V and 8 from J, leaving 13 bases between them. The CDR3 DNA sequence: TGTGCCAGCAGTTACTCCGAGACGGTGGGCGGCTACACCTTC. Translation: CASSYSETVGGYTF.

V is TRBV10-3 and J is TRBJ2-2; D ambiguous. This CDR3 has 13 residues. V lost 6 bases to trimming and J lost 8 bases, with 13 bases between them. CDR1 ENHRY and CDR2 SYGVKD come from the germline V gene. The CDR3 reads CAIRLTYLGELFF. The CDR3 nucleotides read TGTGCCATCAGGCTGACTTACCTGGGGGAGCTGTTTTTT.

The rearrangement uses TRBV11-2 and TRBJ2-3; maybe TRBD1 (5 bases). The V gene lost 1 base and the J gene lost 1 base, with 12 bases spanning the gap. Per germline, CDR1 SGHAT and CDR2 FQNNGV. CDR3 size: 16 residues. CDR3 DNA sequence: TGTGCCAGCAGCTTAGGGCAGGGCCCCCGCACAGATACGCAGTATTTT. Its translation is CASSLGQGPRTDTQYF. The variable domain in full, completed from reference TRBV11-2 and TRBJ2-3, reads EAGVAQSPRYKIIEKRQSVAFWCNPISGHATLYWYQQILGQGPKLLIQFQNNGVVDDSQLPKDRFSAERLKGVDSTLKIQPAKLEDSAVYLCASSLGQGPRTDTQYFGPGTRLTVL.

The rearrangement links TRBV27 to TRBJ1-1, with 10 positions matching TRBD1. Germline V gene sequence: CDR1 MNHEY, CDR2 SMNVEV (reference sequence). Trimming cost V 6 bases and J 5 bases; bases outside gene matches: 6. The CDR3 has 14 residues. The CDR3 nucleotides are TGTGCCAGCAGCCCGACAGGGGGCATGACTGAAGCTTTCTTT. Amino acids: CASSPTGGMTEAFF.

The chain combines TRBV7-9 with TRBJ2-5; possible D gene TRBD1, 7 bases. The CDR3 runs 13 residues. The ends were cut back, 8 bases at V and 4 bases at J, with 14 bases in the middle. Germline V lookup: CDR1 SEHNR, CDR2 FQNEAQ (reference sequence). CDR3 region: CASGSQGGETQYF. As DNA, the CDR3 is TGTGCCAGCGGATCCCAGGGGGGAGAGACCCAGTACTTC.

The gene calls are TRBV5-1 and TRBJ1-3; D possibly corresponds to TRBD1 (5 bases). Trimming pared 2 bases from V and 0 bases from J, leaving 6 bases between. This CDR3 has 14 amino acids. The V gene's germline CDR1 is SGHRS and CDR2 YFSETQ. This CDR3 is CASSLGDSGNTIYF. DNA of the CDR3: TGCGCCAGCAGCTTAGGGGACTCTGGAAACACCATATATTTT.

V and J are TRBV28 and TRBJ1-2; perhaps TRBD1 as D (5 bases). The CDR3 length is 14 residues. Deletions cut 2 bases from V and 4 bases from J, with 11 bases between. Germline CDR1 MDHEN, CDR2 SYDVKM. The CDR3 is CASSLPPGLYGYTF. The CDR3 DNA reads TGTGCCAGCAGTTTACCCCCAGGGCTCTATGGCTACACCTTC.

This CDR3 reads CASNSLGNQPQHF. The CDR3 nucleotides are TGTGCCAGCAACTCCCTTGGCAATCAGCCCCAGCATTTT. The chain carries TRBV2 and TRBJ1-5; D not certain. Per germline, CDR1 SNHLY and CDR2 FYNNEI. Deletions cut 7 bases from V and 2 bases from J, with 9 bases between. This CDR3 has 13 residues.

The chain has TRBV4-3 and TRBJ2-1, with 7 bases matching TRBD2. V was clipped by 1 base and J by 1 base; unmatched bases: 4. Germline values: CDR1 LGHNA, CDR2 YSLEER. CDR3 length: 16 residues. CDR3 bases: TGCGCCAGCAGCCAAGCAACCGGGGGGTCCTACAATGAGCAGTTCTTC. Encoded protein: CASSQATGGSYNEQFF.

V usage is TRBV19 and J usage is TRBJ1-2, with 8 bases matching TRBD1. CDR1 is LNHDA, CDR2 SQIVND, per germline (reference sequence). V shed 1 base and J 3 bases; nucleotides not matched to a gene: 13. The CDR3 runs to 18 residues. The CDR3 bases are TGTGCCAGTAGTATAGCCCCCCCTCGACAGGGGCTACACTATGGCTACACCTTC. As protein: CASSIAPPRQGLHYGYTF.

The CDR3 coding sequence is TGTGCCACTCGATTGGCAGGGAACACTGAAGCTTTCTTT. Protein product: CATRLAGNTEAFF. The chain carries TRBV19 and TRBJ1-1; no reliable D call. This CDR3 is built from 13 residues. Germline V lookup: CDR1 LNHDA, CDR2 SQIVND (reference sequence). V was pared by 10 bases and J by 1 base, with 13 bases between.

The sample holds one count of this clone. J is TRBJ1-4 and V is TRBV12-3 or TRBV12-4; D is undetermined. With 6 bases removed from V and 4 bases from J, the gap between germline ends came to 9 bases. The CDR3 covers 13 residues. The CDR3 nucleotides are TGTGCCAGCAGCGGGGTCCTTAATGAAAAACTGTTTTTT. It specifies CASSGVLNEKLFF.